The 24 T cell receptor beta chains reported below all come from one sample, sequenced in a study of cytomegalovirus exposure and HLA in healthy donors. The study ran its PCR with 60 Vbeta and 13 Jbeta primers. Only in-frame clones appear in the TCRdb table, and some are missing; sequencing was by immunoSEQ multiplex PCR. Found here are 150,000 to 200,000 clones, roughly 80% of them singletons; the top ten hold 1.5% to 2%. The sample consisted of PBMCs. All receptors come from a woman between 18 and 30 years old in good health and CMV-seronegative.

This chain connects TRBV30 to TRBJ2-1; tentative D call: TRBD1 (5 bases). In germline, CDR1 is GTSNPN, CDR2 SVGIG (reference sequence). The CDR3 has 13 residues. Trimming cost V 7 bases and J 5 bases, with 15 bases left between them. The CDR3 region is CAYDSGNDNEQFF. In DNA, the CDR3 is TGTGCCTACGACAGTGGAAACGACAATGAGCAGTTCTTC.

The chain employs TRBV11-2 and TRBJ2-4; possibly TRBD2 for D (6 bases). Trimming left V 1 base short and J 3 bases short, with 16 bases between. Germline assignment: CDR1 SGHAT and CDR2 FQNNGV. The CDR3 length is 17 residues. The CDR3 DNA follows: TGTGCCAGCAGCTTAGTTTCGGGGGAGGATAGCAAAAACATTCAGTACTTC. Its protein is CASSLVSGEDSKNIQYF.

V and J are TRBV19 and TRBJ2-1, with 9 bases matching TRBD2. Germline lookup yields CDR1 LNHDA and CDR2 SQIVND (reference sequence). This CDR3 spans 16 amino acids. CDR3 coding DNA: TGTGCGACTACTGTGGGCGGGAGGGCCTTATGGAATGAGCAGTTCTTC. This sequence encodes CATTVGGRALWNEQFF. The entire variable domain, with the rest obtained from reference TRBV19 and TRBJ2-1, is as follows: DGGITQSPKYLFRKEGQNVTLSCEQNLNHDAMYWYRQDPGQGLRLIYYSQIVNDFQKGDIAEGYSVSREKKESFPLTVTSAQKNPTAFYLCATTVGGRALWNEQFFGPGTRLTVL.

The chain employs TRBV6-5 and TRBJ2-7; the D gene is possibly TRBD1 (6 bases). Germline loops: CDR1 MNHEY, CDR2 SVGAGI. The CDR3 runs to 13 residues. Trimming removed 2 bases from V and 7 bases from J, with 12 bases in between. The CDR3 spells CASSYTQGWEQYF. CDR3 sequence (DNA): TGTGCCAGCAGTTACACTCAGGGGTGGGAGCAGTACTTC.

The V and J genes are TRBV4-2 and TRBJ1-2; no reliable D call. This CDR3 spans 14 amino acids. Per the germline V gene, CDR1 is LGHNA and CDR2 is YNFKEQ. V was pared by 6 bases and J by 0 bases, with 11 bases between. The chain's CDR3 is CASRLREANYGYTF. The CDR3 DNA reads TGTGCCAGCAGACTAAGGGAGGCTAACTATGGCTACACCTTC.

The CDR3 region is CASSLSDSNEQYV. The CDR3 DNA follows: TGTGCCAGCAGCTTAAGTGACTCCAACGAGCAGTACGTC. The rearrangement links TRBV7-2 to TRBJ2-7; no clear D gene. Germline CDR1 and CDR2: SGHTA and FQGNSA. The length of the CDR3 is 13 residues.

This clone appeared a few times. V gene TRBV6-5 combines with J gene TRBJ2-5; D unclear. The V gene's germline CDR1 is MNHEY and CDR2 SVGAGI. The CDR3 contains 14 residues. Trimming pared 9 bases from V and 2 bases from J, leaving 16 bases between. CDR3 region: CASRPGSVQETQYF. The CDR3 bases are TGTGCCAGTCGCCCGGGTTCGGTTCAAGAGACCCAGTACTTC.

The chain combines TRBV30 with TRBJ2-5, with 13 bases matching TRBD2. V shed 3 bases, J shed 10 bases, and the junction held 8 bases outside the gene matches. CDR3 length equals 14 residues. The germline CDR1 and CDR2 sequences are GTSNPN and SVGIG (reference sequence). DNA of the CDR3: TGTGCCTGGAGCCCCGGACTAGCGGGAGCGGACCAGTACTTC. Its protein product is CAWSPGLAGADQYF.

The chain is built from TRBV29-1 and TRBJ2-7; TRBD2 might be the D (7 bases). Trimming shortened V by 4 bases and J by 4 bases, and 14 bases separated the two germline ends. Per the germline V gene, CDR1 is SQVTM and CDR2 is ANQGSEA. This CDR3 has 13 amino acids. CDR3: CSVGGGLAYEQYF. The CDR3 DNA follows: TGCAGCGTTGGGGGGGGCTTAGCTTACGAGCAGTACTTC.

CDR3 DNA: TGCGCCAGCAGCCAAGGGGACAGCCCAGGGATCTATGGCTACACCTTC. Its protein product is CASSQGDSPGIYGYTF. The chain combines TRBV4-3 with TRBJ1-2; 7 positions agree with TRBD1. Germline assignment: CDR1 LGHNA and CDR2 YSLEER. CDR3 length: 16 amino acids. V was pared by 1 base and J by 4 bases, with 9 bases of the junction left unmatched.

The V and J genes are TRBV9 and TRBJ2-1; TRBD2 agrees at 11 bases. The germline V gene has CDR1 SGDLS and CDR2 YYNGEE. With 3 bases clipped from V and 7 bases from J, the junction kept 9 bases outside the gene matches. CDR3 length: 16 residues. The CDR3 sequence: CASSGSLAGGGNEQFF. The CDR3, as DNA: TGTGCCAGCAGCGGAAGCTTAGCGGGAGGGGGGAATGAGCAGTTCTTC.

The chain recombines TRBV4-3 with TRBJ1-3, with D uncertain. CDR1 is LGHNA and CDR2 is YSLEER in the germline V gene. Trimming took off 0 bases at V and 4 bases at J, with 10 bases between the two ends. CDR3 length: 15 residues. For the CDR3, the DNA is TGCGCCAGCAGCCAAGAGAGCTTCCTCGGAAACACCATATATTTT. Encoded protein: CASSQESFLGNTIYF.

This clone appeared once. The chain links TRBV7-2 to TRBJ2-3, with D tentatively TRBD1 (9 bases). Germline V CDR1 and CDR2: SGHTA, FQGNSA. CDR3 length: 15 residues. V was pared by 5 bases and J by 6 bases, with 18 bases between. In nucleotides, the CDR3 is TGTGCCAGCAGCCCGGGGGGGACAGGGATGGATACGCAGTATTTT. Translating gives CASSPGGTGMDTQYF. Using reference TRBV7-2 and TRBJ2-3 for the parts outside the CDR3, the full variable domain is GAGVSQSPSNKVTEKGKDVELRCDPISGHTALYWYRQSLGQGLEFLIYFQGNSAPDKSGLPSDRFSAERTGGSVSTLTIQRTQQEDSAVYLCASSPGGTGMDTQYFGPGTRLTVL.

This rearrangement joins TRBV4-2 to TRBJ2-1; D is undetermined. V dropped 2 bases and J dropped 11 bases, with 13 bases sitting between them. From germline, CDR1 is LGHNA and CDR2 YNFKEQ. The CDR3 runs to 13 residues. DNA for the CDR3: TGTGCCAGCAGCCAACCCCCCGGCGGTAAGCAGTTCTTC. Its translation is CASSQPPGGKQFF.

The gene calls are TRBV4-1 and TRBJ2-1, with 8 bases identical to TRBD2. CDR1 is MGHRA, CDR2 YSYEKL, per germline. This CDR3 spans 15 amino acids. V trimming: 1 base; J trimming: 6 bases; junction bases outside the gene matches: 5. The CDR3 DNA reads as TGCGCCAGCAGCCAAGCTAGCGGGCGGGGCAATGAGCAGTTCTTC. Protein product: CASSQASGRGNEQFF.

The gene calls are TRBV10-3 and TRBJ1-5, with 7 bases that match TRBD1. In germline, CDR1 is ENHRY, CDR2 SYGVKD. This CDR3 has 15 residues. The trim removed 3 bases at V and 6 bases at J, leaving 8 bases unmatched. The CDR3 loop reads CAISERTGEAQPQHF. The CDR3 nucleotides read TGTGCCATCAGTGAAAGGACAGGCGAAGCTCAGCCCCAGCATTTT.

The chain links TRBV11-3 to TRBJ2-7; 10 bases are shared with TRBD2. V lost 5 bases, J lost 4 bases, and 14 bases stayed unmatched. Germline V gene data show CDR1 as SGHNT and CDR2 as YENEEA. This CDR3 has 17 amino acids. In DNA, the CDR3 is TGTGCCAGCAGCACCAGGGGATCCGGGACTAGCGAATACGAGCAGTACGTC. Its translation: CASSTRGSGTSEYEQYV.

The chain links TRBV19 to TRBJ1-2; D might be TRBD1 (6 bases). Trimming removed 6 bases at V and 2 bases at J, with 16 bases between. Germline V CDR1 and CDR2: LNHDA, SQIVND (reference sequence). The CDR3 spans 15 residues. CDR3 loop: CASSLNLQGNYGYTF. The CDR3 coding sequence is TGTGCCAGTAGCCTTAACCTACAGGGAAACTATGGCTACACCTTC.

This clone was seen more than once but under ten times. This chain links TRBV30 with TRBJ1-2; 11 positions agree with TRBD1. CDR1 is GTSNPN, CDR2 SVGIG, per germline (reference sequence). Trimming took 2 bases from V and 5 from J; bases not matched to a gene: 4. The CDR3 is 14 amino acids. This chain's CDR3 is CAWSPGQGAYGYTF. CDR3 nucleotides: TGTGCCTGGAGTCCTGGACAGGGGGCATATGGCTACACCTTC.

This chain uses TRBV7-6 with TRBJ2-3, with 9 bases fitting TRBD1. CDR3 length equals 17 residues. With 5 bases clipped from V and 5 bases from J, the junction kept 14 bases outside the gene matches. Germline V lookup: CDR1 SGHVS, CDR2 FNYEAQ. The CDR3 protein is CASSGWPEQGAQDTQYF. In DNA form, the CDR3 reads TGTGCCAGCAGCGGGTGGCCTGAACAGGGGGCCCAAGATACGCAGTATTTT.

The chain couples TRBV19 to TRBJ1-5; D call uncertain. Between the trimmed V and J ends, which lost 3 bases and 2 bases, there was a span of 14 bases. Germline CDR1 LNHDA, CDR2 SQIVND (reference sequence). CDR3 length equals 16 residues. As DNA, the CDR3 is TGTGCCAGTAGTATGGGGTCAGGAGGAGGCAATCAGCCCCAGCATTTT. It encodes CASSMGSGGGNQPQHF.

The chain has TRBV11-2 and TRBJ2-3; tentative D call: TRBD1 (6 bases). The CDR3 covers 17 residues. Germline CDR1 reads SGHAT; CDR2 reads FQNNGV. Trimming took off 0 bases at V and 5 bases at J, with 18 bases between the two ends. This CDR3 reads CASSLDQGRARRDTQYF. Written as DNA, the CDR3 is TGTGCCAGCAGCTTAGATCAGGGGCGGGCCCGACGAGATACGCAGTATTTT.

CDR3 coding DNA: TGTGCCAGCAGCGTATCTGCAGGGGCTGGCTACACCTTC. It translates to CASSVSAGAGYTF. The chain has TRBV9 and TRBJ1-2, with TRBD1 as a possible D gene (6 bases). Germline CDR1 and CDR2: SGDLS and YYNGEE. The V end was cut by 1 base, the J end by 7 bases, with 11 bases between. The CDR3 is made up of 13 amino acids.

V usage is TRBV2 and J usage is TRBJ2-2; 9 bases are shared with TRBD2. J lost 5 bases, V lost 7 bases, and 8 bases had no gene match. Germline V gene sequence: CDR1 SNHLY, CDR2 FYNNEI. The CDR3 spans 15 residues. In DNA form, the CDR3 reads TGTGCCAGCACGGGCGGGAGGGGACTAACCGGGGAGCTGTTTTTT. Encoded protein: CASTGGRGLTGELFF.